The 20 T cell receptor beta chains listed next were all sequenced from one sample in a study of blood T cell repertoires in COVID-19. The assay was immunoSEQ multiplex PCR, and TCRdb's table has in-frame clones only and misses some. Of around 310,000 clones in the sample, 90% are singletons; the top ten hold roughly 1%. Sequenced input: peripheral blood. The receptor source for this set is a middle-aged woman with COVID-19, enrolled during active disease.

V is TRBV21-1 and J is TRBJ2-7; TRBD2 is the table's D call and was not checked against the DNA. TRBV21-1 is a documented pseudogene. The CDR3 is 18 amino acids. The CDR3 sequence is CASSKPGLAGSSSYEQYF. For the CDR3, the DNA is TGTGCCAGCAGCAAACCGGGACTAGCGGGGTCGAGCTCCTACGAGCAGTACTTC.

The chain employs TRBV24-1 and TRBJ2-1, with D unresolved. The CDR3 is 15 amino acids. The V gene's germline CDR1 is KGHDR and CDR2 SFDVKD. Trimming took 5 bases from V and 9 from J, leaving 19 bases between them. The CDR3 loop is CATSAGSKPLGEQFF. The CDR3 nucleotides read TGTGCCACCAGTGCTGGTAGTAAGCCCCTTGGTGAGCAGTTCTTC.

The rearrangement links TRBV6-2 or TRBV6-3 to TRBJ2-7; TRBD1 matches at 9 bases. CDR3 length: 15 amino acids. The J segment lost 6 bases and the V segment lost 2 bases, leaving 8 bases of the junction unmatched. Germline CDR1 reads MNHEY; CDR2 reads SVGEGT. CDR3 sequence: CASSYKDRGSSEQYF. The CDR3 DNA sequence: TGTGCCAGCAGTTACAAGGACAGGGGTTCTTCCGAGCAGTACTTC.

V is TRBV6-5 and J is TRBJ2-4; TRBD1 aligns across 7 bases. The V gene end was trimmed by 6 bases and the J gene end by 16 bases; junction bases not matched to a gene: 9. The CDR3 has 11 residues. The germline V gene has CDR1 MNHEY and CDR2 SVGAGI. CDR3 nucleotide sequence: TGTGCCAGCAGCTACGGGACAGCCGCATACTTC. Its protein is CASSYGTAAYF.

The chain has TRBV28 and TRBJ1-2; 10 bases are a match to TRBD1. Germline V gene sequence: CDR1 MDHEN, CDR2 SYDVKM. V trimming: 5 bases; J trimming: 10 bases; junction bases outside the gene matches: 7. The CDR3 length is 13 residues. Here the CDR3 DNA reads TGTGCCAGCAGTCCCGGGGACAGGGGTGACTACACCTTC. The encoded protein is CASSPGDRGDYTF.

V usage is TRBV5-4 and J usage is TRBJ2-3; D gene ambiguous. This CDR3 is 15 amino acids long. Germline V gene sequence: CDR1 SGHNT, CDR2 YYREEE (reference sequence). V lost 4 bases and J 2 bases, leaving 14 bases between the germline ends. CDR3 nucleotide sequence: TGTGCCAGCAGCCCCGAACAGTTTTACACAGATACGCAGTATTTT. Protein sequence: CASSPEQFYTDTQYF.

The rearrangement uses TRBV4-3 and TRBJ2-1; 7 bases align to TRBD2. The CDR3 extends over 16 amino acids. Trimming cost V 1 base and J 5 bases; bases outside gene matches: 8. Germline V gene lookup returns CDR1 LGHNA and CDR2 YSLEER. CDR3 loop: CASSQASSGLDNEQFF. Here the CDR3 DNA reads TGCGCCAGCAGCCAAGCGTCTAGCGGTCTCGACAATGAGCAGTTCTTC.

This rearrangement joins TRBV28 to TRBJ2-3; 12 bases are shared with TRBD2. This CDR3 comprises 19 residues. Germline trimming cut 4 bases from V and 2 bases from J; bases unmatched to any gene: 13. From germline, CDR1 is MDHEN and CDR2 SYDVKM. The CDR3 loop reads CASSSKLLLAGGSTDTQYF. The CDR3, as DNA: TGTGCCAGCAGTTCAAAACTACTACTAGCGGGAGGTTCCACAGATACGCAGTATTTT.

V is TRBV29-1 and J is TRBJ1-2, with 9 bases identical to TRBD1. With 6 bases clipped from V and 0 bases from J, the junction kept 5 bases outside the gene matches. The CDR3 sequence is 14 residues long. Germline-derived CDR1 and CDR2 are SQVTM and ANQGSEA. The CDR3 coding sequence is TGCAGCGTGTTACAGGGGGCTGCTAACTATGGCTACACCTTC. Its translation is CSVLQGAANYGYTF.

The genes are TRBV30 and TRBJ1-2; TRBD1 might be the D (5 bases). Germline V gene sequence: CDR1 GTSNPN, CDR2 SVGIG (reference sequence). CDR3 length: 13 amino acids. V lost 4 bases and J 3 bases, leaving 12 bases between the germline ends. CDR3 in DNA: TGTGCCTGGAATGCAGGGCTTGACTATGGCTACACCTTC. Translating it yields CAWNAGLDYGYTF.

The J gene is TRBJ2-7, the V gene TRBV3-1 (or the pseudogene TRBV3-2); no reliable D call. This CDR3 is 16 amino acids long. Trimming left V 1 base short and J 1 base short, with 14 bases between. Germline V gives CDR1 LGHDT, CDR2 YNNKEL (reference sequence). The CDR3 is CASSQALPGNSYEQYF. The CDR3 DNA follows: TGTGCCAGCAGCCAAGCACTCCCGGGTAATTCCTACGAGCAGTACTTC.

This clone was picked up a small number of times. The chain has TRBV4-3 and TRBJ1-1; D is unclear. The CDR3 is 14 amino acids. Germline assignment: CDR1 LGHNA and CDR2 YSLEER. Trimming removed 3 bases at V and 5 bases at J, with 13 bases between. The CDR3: CASSQRGSRTEAFF. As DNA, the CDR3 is TGCGCCAGCAGCCAGCGAGGGAGCAGGACTGAAGCTTTCTTT.

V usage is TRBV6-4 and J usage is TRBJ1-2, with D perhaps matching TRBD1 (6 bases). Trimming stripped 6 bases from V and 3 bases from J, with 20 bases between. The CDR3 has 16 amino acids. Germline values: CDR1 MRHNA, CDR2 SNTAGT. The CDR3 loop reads CASRNPRQDSYYGYTF. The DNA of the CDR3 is TGTGCCAGCAGAAACCCCCGGCAGGACAGCTACTATGGCTACACCTTC.

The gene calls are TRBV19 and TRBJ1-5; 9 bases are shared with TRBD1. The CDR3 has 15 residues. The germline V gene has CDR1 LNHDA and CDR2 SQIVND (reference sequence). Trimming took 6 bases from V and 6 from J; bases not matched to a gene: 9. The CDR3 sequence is CASSPGTGTRQPQHF. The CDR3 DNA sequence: TGTGCCAGTAGCCCAGGGACAGGGACCCGTCAGCCCCAGCATTTT.

The CDR3 DNA follows: TGTGCCACCAGTGATCACACTAGCGGGGAATTTAATGAGCAGTTCTTC. Its translation: CATSDHTSGEFNEQFF. J is TRBJ2-1 and V is TRBV24-1; 10 bases map to TRBD2. CDR1 is KGHDR, CDR2 SFDVKD, per germline. V dropped 3 bases and J dropped 7; count of bases not matched to a gene: 8. The CDR3 is 16 residues long.

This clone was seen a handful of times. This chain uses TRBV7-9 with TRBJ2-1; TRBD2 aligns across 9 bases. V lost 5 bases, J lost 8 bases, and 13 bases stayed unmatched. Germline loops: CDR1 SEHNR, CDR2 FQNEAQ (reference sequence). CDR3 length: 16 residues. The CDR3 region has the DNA TGTGCCAGCAGCCCCGGGGGGCGGGGGGGCATGGATGAGCAGTTCTTC. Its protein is CASSPGGRGGMDEQFF. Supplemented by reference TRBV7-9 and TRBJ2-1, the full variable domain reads DTGVSQNPRHKITKRGQNVTFRCDPISEHNRLYWYRQTLGQGPEFLTYFQNEAQLEKSRLLSDRFSAERPKGSFSTLEIQRTEQGDSAMYLCASSPGGRGGMDEQFFGPGTRLTVL.

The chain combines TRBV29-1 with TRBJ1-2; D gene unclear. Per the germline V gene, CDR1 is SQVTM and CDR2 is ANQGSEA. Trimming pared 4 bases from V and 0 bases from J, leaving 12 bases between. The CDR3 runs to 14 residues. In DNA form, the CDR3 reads TGCAGCGTTGTGCCCTACAGTTCTAACTATGGCTACACCTTC. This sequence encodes CSVVPYSSNYGYTF.

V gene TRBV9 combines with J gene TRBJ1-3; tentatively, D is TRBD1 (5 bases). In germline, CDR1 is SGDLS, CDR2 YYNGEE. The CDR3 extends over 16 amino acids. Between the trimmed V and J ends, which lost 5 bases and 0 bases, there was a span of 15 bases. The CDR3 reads CASSDQGLSSGNTIYF. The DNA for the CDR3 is TGTGCCAGCAGTGATCAGGGTCTTAGCTCTGGAAACACCATATATTTT. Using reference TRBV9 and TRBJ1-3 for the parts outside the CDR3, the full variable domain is DSGVTQTPKHLITATGQRVTLRCSPRSGDLSVYWYQQSLDQGLQFLIQYYNGEERAKGNILERFSAQQFPDLHSELNLSSLELGDSALYFCASSDQGLSSGNTIYFGEGSWLTVV.

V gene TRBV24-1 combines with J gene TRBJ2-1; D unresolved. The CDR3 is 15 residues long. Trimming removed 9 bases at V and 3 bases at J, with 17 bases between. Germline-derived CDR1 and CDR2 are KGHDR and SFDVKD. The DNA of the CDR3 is TGTGCCACCCCCATTGACGGCCAGGTCTACAATGAGCAGTTCTTC. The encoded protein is CATPIDGQVYNEQFF.

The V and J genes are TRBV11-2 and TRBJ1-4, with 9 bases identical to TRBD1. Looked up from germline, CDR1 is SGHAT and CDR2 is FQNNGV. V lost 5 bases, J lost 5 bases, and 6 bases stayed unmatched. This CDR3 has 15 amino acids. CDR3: CASSQDRGENEKLFF. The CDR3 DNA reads TGTGCCAGCAGCCAGGACAGGGGAGAGAATGAAAAACTGTTTTTT.